Below, 27 T cell receptor beta chains from the same sample are listed, as sequenced in a study of cytomegalovirus exposure and HLA in healthy donors. Both 60 Vbeta primers and 13 Jbeta primers went into the PCR. The data were produced by immunoSEQ multiplex PCR, yet TCRdb's version contains in-frame clones alone and is incomplete. Of over 95,000 clones listed, over 60% are singletons. Sequenced material: PBMCs. The origin of the receptors is a man aged 40-49 years in good health and CMV-seropositive.

The genes are TRBV7-2 and TRBJ1-2; TRBD1 might be the D (6 bases). The CDR3 length is 11 residues. The germline gives CDR1 SGHTA, CDR2 FQGNSA. V lost 7 bases to trimming and J lost 7 bases, with 10 bases between them. CDR3 sequence (DNA): TGTGCCAGCAAAGGGGGGGGTGGCTACACCTTC. Its translation is CASKGGGGYTF.

The chain uses TRBV6-5 and TRBJ2-7, with TRBD1 as a possible D gene (6 bases). V lost 0 bases, J lost 3 bases, and 9 bases lay in between. Germline lookup yields CDR1 MNHEY and CDR2 SVGAGI. This CDR3 is built from 14 residues. CDR3 region: CASSYSGASYEQYF. In DNA, the CDR3 is TGTGCCAGCAGTTACTCGGGGGCAAGCTACGAGCAGTACTTC.

This clone was seen a handful of times. The rearrangement uses TRBV7-8 and TRBJ1-1; possibly TRBD1 for D (5 bases). Germline V CDR1 and CDR2: SGHVS, FQNEAQ. The CDR3 has 14 amino acids. V was cut by 5 bases and J by 0 bases, with 10 bases left in between. CDR3 region: CASSTPGVNTEAFF. The DNA for the CDR3 is TGTGCCAGCAGCACCCCGGGGGTGAACACTGAAGCTTTCTTT.

The chain carries TRBV6-6 and TRBJ2-7, with TRBD1 identical over 8 bases. With 2 bases clipped from V and 3 bases from J, the junction kept 6 bases outside the gene matches. The CDR3 loop spans 15 amino acids. Germline V gene data show CDR1 as MNHNY and CDR2 as SVGAGI (reference sequence). DNA for the CDR3: TGTGCCAGCAGTTACGGTGGACAGGGTGTCTACGAGCAGTACTTC. It specifies CASSYGGQGVYEQYF.

The table lists this clone with a few counts. V gene TRBV7-9 combines with J gene TRBJ2-7; the match to TRBD1 covers 8 bases. J lost 5 bases, V lost 5 bases, and 8 bases had no gene match. Germline loops: CDR1 SEHNR, CDR2 FQNEAQ (reference sequence). CDR3 length: 14 residues. The CDR3 DNA reads TGTGCCAGCAGCCCCCCCGGGACAGGCAACGAGCAGTACTTC. Translating it yields CASSPPGTGNEQYF. Drawing the rest from reference TRBV7-9 and TRBJ2-7, the complete variable domain is DTGVSQNPRHKITKRGQNVTFRCDPISEHNRLYWYRQTLGQGPEFLTYFQNEAQLEKSRLLSDRFSAERPKGSFSTLEIQRTEQGDSAMYLCASSPPGTGNEQYFGPGTRLTVT.

A few counts support this clone. The chain is built from TRBV4-1 and TRBJ2-1; possible D gene TRBD1, 5 bases. The germline V gene has CDR1 MGHRA and CDR2 YSYEKL. CDR3 length: 15 amino acids. V was trimmed by 1 base and J by 5 bases, leaving 12 bases between them. Written as DNA, the CDR3 is TGCGCCAGCAGCCAAGTGGTTGCGGACAACAATGAGCAGTTCTTC. Its translation is CASSQVVADNNEQFF.

The V call is TRBV5-8, the J call TRBJ2-3; D might be TRBD2 (5 bases). The CDR3 is 14 residues long. Deletions cut 0 bases from V and 6 bases from J, with 11 bases between. The germline V gene encodes CDR1 SGHTS and CDR2 YDEGEE. CDR3 protein: CASSLAGYRDTQYF. The CDR3 coding sequence is TGTGCCAGCAGCTTGGCGGGGTACCGGGATACGCAGTATTTT.

This chain uses TRBV5-1 with TRBJ1-4; TRBD1 might be the D (6 bases). From germline, CDR1 is SGHRS and CDR2 YFSETQ. The CDR3 contains 17 residues. V was shortened by 0 bases and J by 0 bases, with 12 bases between the two germline ends. The CDR3 here is CASSLAPQGATNEKLFF. DNA of the CDR3: TGCGCCAGCAGCTTGGCACCACAGGGAGCAACTAATGAAAAACTGTTTTTT.

As concerns this clone: Other DNA variants within this sample encode the same CDR3. The V and J genes are TRBV7-6 and TRBJ1-1; D perhaps matches TRBD1 (5 bases). Germline V gene data show CDR1 as SGHVS and CDR2 as FNYEAQ. Trimming pared 3 bases from V and 1 base from J, leaving 6 bases between. There are 13 residues in the CDR3. CDR3 sequence reads: CASSFQGNTEAFF. DNA of the CDR3: TGTGCCAGCAGCTTCCAGGGGAACACTGAAGCTTTCTTT.

The rearrangement joins TRBV5-4 to TRBJ2-7, with TRBD2 matching over 13 bases. V shed 5 bases, J shed 1 base, and the junction held 9 bases outside the gene matches. This CDR3 is built from 17 residues. Germline values: CDR1 SGHNT, CDR2 YYREEE (reference sequence). In nucleotides, the CDR3 is TGTGCCAGCAGTTGGACTAGCGGGGGACTATCTTCCTACGAGCAGTACTTC. Residues: CASSWTSGGLSSYEQYF.

The chain employs TRBV5-4 and TRBJ1-2; 9 bases map to TRBD1. CDR3 size: 14 residues. V was clipped by 4 bases and J by 2 bases; unmatched bases: 3. Germline values: CDR1 SGHNT, CDR2 YYREEE (reference sequence). The CDR3 here is CASSGTGINYGYTF. The CDR3 DNA reads as TGTGCCAGCAGCGGGACAGGGATAAACTATGGCTACACCTTC.

The chain links TRBV5-1 to TRBJ2-5, with D unresolved. Germline V gene sequence: CDR1 SGHRS, CDR2 YFSETQ. V shed 0 bases and J shed 5 bases, with 5 bases lying between them. CDR3 length: 12 amino acids. DNA for the CDR3: TGCGCCAGCAGCTTGGCCGGGGAGACCCAGTACTTC. Protein: CASSLAGETQYF.

The genes are TRBV7-2 and TRBJ2-1; TRBD1 aligns across 10 bases. V shed 2 bases and J 6 bases; nucleotides not matched to a gene: 16. The CDR3 is made up of 19 amino acids. The germline gives CDR1 SGHTA, CDR2 FQGNSA. The CDR3 sequence is CASSLSPSTGTGASNEQFF. The CDR3 DNA follows: TGTGCCAGCAGCTTATCCCCCTCAACCGGGACAGGGGCGAGCAATGAGCAGTTCTTC.

V is TRBV28 and J is TRBJ2-2, with 10 bases identical to TRBD2. Germline CDR1 MDHEN, CDR2 SYDVKM. V lost 2 bases, J lost 7 bases, and 4 bases stayed unmatched. There are 15 residues in the CDR3. The CDR3 region has the DNA TGTGCCAGCAGTTTACGCGGACTAGCGGACGGGGAGCTGTTTTTT. This encodes CASSLRGLADGELFF.

The chain has TRBV9 and TRBJ1-2; 8 bases map to TRBD1. V shed 5 bases and J 7 bases; nucleotides not matched to a gene: 10. Germline loops: CDR1 SGDLS, CDR2 YYNGEE. This CDR3 is 14 amino acids long. CDR3 nucleotides: TGTGCCAGCAGGAATGGACAGGGTTTTCGTGGCTACACCTTC. The encoded protein is CASRNGQGFRGYTF. Together with reference TRBV9 and TRBJ1-2, the CDR3 gives the full variable domain: DSGVTQTPKHLITATGQRVTLRCSPRSGDLSVYWYQQSLDQGLQFLIQYYNGEERAKGNILERFSAQQFPDLHSELNLSSLELGDSALYFCASRNGQGFRGYTFGSGTRLTVV.

The rearrangement uses TRBV10-3 and TRBJ2-1, with TRBD2 matching over 10 bases. The CDR3 consists of 17 residues. Germline V gene lookup returns CDR1 ENHRY and CDR2 SYGVKD. Trimming removed 3 bases from V and 6 bases from J; junction bases left unmatched: 11. The CDR3 DNA follows: TGTGCCATCAGTGACCCTACAGCGGGGGGGCCTCTCAATGAGCAGTTCTTC. Translated, it gives CAISDPTAGGPLNEQFF.

This clone occurred a few times. The rearrangement links TRBV29-1 to TRBJ2-1; 12 nucleotides match TRBD1. The CDR3 consists of 15 residues. The germline CDR1 and CDR2 sequences are SQVTM and ANQGSEA. V was clipped by 5 bases and J by 5 bases; unmatched bases: 7. For the CDR3, the DNA is TGCAGCGTTACCTCCGGGACAGGGGGCCACAATGAGCAGTTCTTC. This gives the protein CSVTSGTGGHNEQFF.

This chain links TRBV16 with TRBJ1-2; D possibly corresponds to TRBD1 (5 bases). CDR3 length equals 12 residues. Germline V lookup: CDR1 KGHSY, CDR2 FQNENV. The V gene lost 2 bases and the J gene lost 5 bases, with 6 bases spanning the gap. The CDR3 nucleotides are TGTGCCAGCAGCCAAACAGGTTATGGCTACACCTTC. It codes for CASSQTGYGYTF.

V usage is TRBV30 and J usage is TRBJ2-7, with no clear D. Trimming removed 3 bases at V and 6 bases at J, with 15 bases between. The CDR3 totals 13 residues. Germline V gene lookup returns CDR1 GTSNPN and CDR2 SVGIG (reference sequence). The CDR3 loop reads CAWRIKASPEQYF. For the CDR3, the DNA is TGTGCCTGGAGGATAAAAGCCTCCCCCGAGCAGTACTTC.

The chain is built from TRBV6-6 and TRBJ2-7; weak D call: TRBD1 (5 bases). Per germline, CDR1 MNHNY and CDR2 SVGAGI (reference sequence). This CDR3 region has 15 residues. Deletions cut 7 bases from V and 6 bases from J, with 22 bases between. CDR3 sequence (DNA): TGTGCCAGCACCGATCAGGGCAGGATACTCCCCGAGCAGTACTTC. Its protein is CASTDQGRILPEQYF.

The DNA of the CDR3 is TGTGCCAGCAGACGGGGACAGGGGGCCTATAATTCACCCCTCCACTTT. It codes for CASRRGQGAYNSPLHF. The chain combines TRBV28 with TRBJ1-6; 11 bases line up with TRBD1. Germline V gene data show CDR1 as MDHEN and CDR2 as SYDVKM. The CDR3 is 16 residues long. J gave up 2 bases and V 6 bases, and 3 bases lay outside the gene matches.

The chain uses TRBV29-1 and TRBJ2-7, with 7 bases identical to TRBD2. CDR1 is SQVTM and CDR2 is ANQGSEA in the germline V gene. Trimming cost V 8 bases and J 6 bases; bases outside gene matches: 10. The CDR3 totals 12 residues. The CDR3 DNA reads as TGCAGCACCCGGGGGGTCCGGGCCGAGCAGTACTTC. This gives the protein CSTRGVRAEQYF.

The gene calls are TRBV28 and TRBJ1-2; 8 bases agree with TRBD1. V was clipped by 1 base and J by 4 bases; unmatched bases: 2. The CDR3 is made up of 14 amino acids. Per germline, CDR1 MDHEN and CDR2 SYDVKM. This CDR3 is CASSLFGQGYGYTF. CDR3 DNA sequence: TGTGCCAGCAGTTTATTTGGACAGGGCTATGGCTACACCTTC.

The CDR3 here is CASSPGTGAVYGYTF. Written as DNA, the CDR3 is TGTGCCAGCAGCCCCGGGACAGGGGCCGTCTATGGCTACACCTTC. V gene TRBV5-4 combines with J gene TRBJ1-2, with 10 bases that match TRBD1. The trim removed 4 bases at V and 4 bases at J, leaving 7 bases unmatched. The V gene's germline CDR1 is SGHNT and CDR2 YYREEE (reference sequence). This CDR3 is 15 amino acids long.

This clone appeared a single time. The chain links TRBV27 to TRBJ2-5; D is perhaps TRBD1 (5 bases). With 6 bases removed from V and 5 bases from J, the gap between germline ends came to 13 bases. The CDR3 is 13 residues long. CDR1 MNHEY and CDR2 SMNVEV come from the germline V gene (reference sequence). DNA for the CDR3: TGTGCCAGCAGCGCAGGGCCCCTGGAGACCCAGTACTTC. This codes for CASSAGPLETQYF.

CDR3 DNA sequence: TGTGCCATCAGTGCTTCGACAGGGGCCACTGAAGCTTTCTTT. Translation gives CAISASTGATEAFF. The chain couples TRBV10-3 to TRBJ1-1; 8 bases are shared with TRBD1. Germline V gives CDR1 ENHRY, CDR2 SYGVKD. The CDR3 is 14 amino acids. V was pared by 4 bases and J by 4 bases, with 5 bases of the junction left unmatched.

Comments on this clone: The junction departs from the called germline gene at one end, perhaps through a read error. The V and J genes are TRBV7-7 and TRBJ2-2; D not certain. Germline assignment: CDR1 SSHAT and CDR2 FNYEAQ (reference sequence). This CDR3 has 13 amino acids. The CDR3 region is CASSRGRTGELFF. CDR3 bases: TGTGCTAGCAGCAGAGGTCGGACCGGGGAGCTGTTTTTT.